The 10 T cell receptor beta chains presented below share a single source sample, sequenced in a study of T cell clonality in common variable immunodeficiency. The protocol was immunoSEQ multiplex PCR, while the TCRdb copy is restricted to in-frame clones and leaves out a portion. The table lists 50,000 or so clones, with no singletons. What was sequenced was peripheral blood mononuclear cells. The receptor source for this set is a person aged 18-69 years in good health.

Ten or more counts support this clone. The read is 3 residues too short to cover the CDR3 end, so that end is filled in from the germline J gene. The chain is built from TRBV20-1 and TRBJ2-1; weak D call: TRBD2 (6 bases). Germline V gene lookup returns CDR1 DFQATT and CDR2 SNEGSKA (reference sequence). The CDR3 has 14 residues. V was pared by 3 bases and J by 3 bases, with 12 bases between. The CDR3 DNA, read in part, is TGCAGTGCTAGTCGTGGCGGGATCTACAATGAG. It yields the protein CSASRGGIYNE. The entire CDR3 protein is CSASRGGIYNEQFF.

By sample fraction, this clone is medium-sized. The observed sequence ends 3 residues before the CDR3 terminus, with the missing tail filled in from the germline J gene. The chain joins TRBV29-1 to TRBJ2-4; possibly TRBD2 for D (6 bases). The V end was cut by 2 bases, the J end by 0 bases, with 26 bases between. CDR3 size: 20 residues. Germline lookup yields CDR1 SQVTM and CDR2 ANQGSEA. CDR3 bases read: TGCAGCGTTGAAAGACGGGAGTGGGCGGGCTCATTAATAGCCAAAAACATT. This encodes CSVERREWAGSLIAKNI. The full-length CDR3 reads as CSVERREWAGSLIAKNIQYF.

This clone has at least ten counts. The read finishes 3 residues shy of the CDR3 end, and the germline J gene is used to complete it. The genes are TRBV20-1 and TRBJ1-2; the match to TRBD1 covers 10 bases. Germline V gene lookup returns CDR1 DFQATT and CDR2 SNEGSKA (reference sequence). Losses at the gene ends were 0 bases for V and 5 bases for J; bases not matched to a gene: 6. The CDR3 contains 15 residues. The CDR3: CSARDPRTGGYGYTF. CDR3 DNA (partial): TGCAGTGCTAGAGATCCTCGGACAGGGGGGTATGGC.

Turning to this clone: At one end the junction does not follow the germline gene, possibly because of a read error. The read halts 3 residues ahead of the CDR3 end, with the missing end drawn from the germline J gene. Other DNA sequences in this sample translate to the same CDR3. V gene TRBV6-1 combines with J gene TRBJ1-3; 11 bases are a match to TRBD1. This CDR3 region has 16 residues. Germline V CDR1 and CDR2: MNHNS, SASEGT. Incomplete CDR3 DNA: TGTGCCAGCAGTGAGGACAGGGGGCGAGGTGGAAACACG. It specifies CASSEDRGRGGNT. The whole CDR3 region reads CASSEDRGRGGNTIYF.

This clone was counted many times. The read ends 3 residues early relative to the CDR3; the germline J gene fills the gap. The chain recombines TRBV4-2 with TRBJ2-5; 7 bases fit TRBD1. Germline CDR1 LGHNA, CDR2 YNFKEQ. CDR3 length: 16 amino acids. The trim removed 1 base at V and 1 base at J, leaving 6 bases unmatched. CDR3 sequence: CASSQGGQSLQETQYF. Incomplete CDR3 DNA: TGTGCCAGCAGCCAAGGGGGACAGTCACTCCAAGAGACC.

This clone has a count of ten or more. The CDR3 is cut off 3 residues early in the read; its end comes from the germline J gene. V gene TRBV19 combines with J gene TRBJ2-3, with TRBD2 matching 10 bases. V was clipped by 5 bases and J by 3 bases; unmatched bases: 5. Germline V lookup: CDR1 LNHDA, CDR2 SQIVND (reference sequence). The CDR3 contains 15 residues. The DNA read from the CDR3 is TGTGCCAGTAGTCGGCTAGCGGGAGTGACAGATACG. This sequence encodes CASSRLAGVTDT. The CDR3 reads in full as CASSRLAGVTDTQYF.

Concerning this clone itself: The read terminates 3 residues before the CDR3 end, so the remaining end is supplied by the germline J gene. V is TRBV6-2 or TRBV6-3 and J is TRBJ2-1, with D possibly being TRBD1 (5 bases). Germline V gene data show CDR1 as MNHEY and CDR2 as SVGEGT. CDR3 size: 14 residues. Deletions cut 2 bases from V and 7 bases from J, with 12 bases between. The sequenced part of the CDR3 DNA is TGTGCCAGCAGTTACGCCCTTTCAGGGAATGAG. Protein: CASSYALSGNE. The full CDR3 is CASSYALSGNEQFF.

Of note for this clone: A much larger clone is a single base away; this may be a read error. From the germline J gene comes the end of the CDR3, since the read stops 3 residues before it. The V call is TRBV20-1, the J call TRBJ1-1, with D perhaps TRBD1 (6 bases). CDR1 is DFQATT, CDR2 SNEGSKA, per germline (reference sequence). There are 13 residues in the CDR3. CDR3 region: CSARDSGDTGAFF. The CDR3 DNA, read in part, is TGCAGTGCTAGAGATTCAGGGGACACTGGA.

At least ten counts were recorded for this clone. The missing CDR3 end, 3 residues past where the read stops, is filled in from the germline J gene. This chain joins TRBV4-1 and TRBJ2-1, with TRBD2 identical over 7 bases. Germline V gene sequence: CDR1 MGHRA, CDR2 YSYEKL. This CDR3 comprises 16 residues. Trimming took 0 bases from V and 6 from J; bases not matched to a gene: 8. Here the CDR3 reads CASSQEPSGFSNEQFF. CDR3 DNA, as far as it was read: TGCGCCAGCAGCCAAGAACCTAGCGGCTTTTCCAATGAG.

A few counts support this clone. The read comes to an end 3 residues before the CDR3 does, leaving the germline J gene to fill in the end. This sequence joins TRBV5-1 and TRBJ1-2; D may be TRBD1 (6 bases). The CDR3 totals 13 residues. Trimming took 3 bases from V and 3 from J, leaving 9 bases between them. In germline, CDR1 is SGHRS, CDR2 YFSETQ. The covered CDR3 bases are TGCGCCAGCAGCTCCGCAGGGGACTATGGC. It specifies CASSSAGDYG. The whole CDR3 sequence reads CASSSAGDYGYTF.